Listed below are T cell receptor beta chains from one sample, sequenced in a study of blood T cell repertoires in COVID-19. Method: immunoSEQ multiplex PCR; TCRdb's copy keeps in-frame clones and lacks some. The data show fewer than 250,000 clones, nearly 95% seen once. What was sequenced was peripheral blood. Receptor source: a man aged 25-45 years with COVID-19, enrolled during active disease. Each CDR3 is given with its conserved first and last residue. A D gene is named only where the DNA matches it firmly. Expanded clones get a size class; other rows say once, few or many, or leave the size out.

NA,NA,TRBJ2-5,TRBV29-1,CSVEKGWGDGTQYF,TGCAGCGTTGAAAAGGGTTGGGGGGATGGGACCCAGTACTTC
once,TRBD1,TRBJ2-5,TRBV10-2,CASSDKGAVKRETQYF,TGCGCCAGCAGTGACAAGGGGGCGGTAAAGAGAGAGACCCAGTACTTC
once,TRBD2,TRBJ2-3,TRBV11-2,CASSLVGLAGTDTQYF,TGTGCCAGCAGCTTAGTTGGGCTAGCGGGGACAGATACGCAGTATTTT
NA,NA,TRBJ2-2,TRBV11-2,CASILLDTTGELFF,TGTGCCAGCATCTTATTGGACACCACCGGGGAGCTGTTTTTT
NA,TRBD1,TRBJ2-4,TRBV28,CASSQASQGAKNIQYF,TGTGCCAGCAGTCAGGCGTCACAGGGGGCCAAAAACATTCAGTACTTC
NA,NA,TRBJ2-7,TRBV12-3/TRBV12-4,CASSPTPYEQYF,TGTGCCAGCAGCCCTACGCCCTACGAGCAGTACTTC
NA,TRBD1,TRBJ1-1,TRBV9,CASSVGDRVGLHTEAFF,TGTGCCAGCAGCGTAGGGGACAGGGTTGGATTGCACACTGAAGCTTTCTTT
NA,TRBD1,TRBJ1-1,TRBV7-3,CASSLLAPGTGNTEAFF,TGTGCCAGCAGCCTTCTCGCCCCCGGGACAGGGAACACTGAAGCTTTCTTT
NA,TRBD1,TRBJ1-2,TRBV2,CASILDQTGGLTF,TGTGCCAGCATCCTCGACCAGACAGGGGGCTTGACCTTC
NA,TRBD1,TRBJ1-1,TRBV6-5,CASSPDRGMNTEAFF,TGTGCCAGCAGTCCCGACAGGGGGATGAACACTGAAGCTTTCTTT
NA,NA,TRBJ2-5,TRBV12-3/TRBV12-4,CASSLRGRETQYF,TGTGCCAGCAGTTTGCGGGGGCGGGAGACCCAGTACTTC
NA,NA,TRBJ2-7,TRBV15,CATKGVNGEQYF,TGTGCCACCAAAGGGGTAAATGGGGAGCAGTACTTC
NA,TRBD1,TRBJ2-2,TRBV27,CAGGTGEHGELFF,TGTGCCGGGGGGACAGGGGAGCACGGGGAGCTGTTTTTT
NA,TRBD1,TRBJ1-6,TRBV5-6,CASSPRTGVYNSPLHF,TGTGCCAGCAGCCCTCGGACAGGGGTCTATAATTCACCCCTCCACTTT
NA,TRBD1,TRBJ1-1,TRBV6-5,CASSPDRDSYTEAFF,TGTGCCAGCAGTCCCGACAGGGATTCGTACACTGAAGCTTTCTTT
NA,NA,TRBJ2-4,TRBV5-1,CASSLAGEPNIQYF,TGCGCCAGCAGCTTGGCGGGGGAACCTAACATTCAGTACTTC
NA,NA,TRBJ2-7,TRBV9,CASSVTDNIYEQYF,TGTGCCAGCAGCGTAACCGACAACATCTACGAGCAGTACTTC
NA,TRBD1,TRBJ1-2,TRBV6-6,CASRKDRGQLYGYTF,TGTGCCAGCAGGAAGGACAGGGGGCAACTCTATGGCTACACCTTC
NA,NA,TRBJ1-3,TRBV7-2,CASSLELGAGNTIYF,TGTGCCAGCAGCTTAGAACTGGGAGCTGGAAACACCATATATTTT
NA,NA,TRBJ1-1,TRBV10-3,CAISPDRIPNTEAFF,TGTGCCATCAGCCCTGACAGGATTCCAAACACTGAAGCTTTCTTT
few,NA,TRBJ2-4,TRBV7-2,CASSSPQGIQYF,TGTGCCAGCAGCTCCCCACAGGGTATTCAGTACTTC
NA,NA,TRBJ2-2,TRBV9,CASSATANTGELFF,TGTGCCAGCAGCGCTACAGCGAACACCGGGGAGCTGTTTTTT
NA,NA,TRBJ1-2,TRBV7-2,CASSRPGEGRGRYGYTF,TGTGCCAGCAGCCGCCCCGGGGAGGGGAGGGGGAGATATGGCTACACCTTC
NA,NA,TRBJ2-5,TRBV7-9,CASSRGAQETQYF,TGTGCCAGCAGCCGGGGAGCCCAAGAGACCCAGTACTTC
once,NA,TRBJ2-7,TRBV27,CASSLREEGYEQYF,TGTGCCAGCAGCCTAAGGGAGGAGGGCTACGAGCAGTACTTC
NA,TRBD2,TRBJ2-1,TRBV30,CASSPGTRVYNEQFF,TGTGCCTCGAGCCCCGGGACTAGAGTTTACAATGAGCAGTTCTTC
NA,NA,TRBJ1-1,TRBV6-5,CASSYSSGGITEAFF,TGTGCCAGCAGTTACTCGAGTGGCGGTATCACTGAAGCTTTCTTT
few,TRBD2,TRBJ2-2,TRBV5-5,CASSSGTSGAGELFF,TGTGCCAGCAGCTCCGGGACTAGCGGGGCCGGGGAGCTGTTTTTT
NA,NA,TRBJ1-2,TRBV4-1,CASSQGDWTEDGYTF,TGCGCCAGCAGCCAAGGCGACTGGACAGAGGATGGCTACACCTTC
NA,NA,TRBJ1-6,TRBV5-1,CASSLGTGSLYNSPLHF,TGCGCCAGCAGCTTGGGTACGGGGTCCCTCTATAATTCACCCCTCCACTTT
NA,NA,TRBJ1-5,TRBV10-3,CAIITQGRGQPQHF,TGTGCCATCATTACACAGGGTAGGGGTCAGCCCCAGCATTTT
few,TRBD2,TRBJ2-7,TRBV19,CASHHRGGPTYEQYF,TGTGCCAGTCACCACCGGGGGGGCCCAACCTACGAGCAGTACTTC
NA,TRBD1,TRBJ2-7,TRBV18,CASSTIQGAGEQYF,TGTGCCAGCTCAACCATTCAGGGGGCTGGCGAGCAGTACTTC
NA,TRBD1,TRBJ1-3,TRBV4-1,CASSHYGTGSGNTIYF,TGCGCCAGCAGCCACTACGGGACAGGCTCTGGAAACACCATATATTTT
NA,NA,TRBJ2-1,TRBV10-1,CASSEKGQGRWDEQFF,TGCGCCAGCAGTGAGAAGGGCCAGGGCCGGTGGGATGAGCAGTTCTTC
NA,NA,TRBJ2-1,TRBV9,CASSGGNLGAGYNEQFF,TGTGCCAGCAGTGGAGGAAATCTGGGGGCTGGCTACAATGAGCAGTTCTTC
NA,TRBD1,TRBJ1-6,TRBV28,CASSLDRVYSPLHF,TGTGCCAGCAGTTTAGACAGGGTCTATTCACCCCTCCACTTT
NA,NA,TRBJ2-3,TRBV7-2,CASRQNVASAADTQYF,TGTGCCAGCAGGCAGAACGTGGCTAGCGCGGCAGATACGCAGTATTTT
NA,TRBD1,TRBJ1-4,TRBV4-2,CASSQDPGGYEKLFF,TGTGCCAGCAGCCAGGACCCAGGGGGGTACGAAAAACTGTTTTTT
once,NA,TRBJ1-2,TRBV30,CAWSETGQNYGYTF,TGTGCCTGGAGTGAAACAGGGCAAAACTATGGCTACACCTTC
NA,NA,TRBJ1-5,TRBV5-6,CASSSFNRVGQPQHF,TGTGCCAGCAGCTCCTTCAACAGGGTTGGTCAGCCCCAGCATTTT
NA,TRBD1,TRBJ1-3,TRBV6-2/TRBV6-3,CASSSPRQGWEFGNTIYF,TGTGCCAGCAGTTCGCCGAGACAGGGGTGGGAATTTGGAAACACCATATATTTT
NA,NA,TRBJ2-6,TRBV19,CASSTLQGSGANVLTF,TGTGCCAGTAGTACACTACAAGGATCTGGGGCCAACGTCCTGACTTTC
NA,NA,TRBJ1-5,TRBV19,CASSIDGRAMNSNQPQHF,TGTGCCAGTAGTATCGACGGCAGGGCTATGAATAGCAATCAGCCCCAGCATTTT
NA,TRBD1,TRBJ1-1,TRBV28,CASSPRQGAGTEAFF,TGTGCCAGCAGTCCCCGACAGGGGGCGGGTACTGAAGCTTTCTTT
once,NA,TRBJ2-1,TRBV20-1,CSARGVSEQFF,TGCAGTGCTAGGGGAGTCAGTGAGCAGTTCTTC
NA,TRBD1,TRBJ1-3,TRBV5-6,CASSFTGAFSGNTIYF,TGTGCCAGCAGCTTCACAGGGGCCTTCTCTGGAAACACCATATATTTT
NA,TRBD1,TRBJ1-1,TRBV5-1,CASSKGQGNTEAFF,TGCGCCAGCAGCAAGGGACAGGGGAACACTGAAGCTTTCTTT
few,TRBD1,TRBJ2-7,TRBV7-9,CASSPWGQGADEQYF,TGTGCCAGCAGCCCCTGGGGACAGGGGGCCGACGAGCAGTACTTC
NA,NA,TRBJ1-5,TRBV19,CASSEQGNRPQHF,TGTGCCAGTAGTGAGCAGGGTAATCGGCCCCAGCATTTT
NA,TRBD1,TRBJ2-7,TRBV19,CASSITGGELYEQYF,TGTGCCAGTAGTATTACAGGGGGCGAGTTGTACGAGCAGTACTTC
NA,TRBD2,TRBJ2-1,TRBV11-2,CASSLELVGLAGDEQFF,TGTGCCAGCAGCTTAGAGCTTGTGGGACTAGCAGGCGATGAGCAGTTCTTC
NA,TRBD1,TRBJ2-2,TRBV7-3,CASSEPGQGKTGELFF,TGTGCCAGCAGCGAACCGGGACAGGGGAAAACCGGGGAGCTGTTTTTT
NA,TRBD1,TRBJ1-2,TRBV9,CASSVAVQGAYYGYTF,TGTGCCAGCAGCGTAGCTGTACAGGGGGCATACTATGGCTACACCTTC
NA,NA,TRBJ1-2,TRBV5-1,CASSLDRSGRGSTF,TGCGCCAGCAGCTTGGATCGTAGTGGCAGGGGCAGCACCTTC
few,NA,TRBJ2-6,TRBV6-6,CASTVGANVLTF,TGTGCCAGCACAGTTGGGGCCAACGTCCTGACTTTC